These 26 T cell receptor beta chains were sequenced from one sample in a study of T cells in narcolepsy. The assay was immunoSEQ multiplex PCR, and TCRdb's table has in-frame clones only and misses some. The sample shows tens of thousands of clones, around 83% of them seen only once. The sample comprised memory (CD45RA-) CD4+ T cells from blood. All receptors derive from a human donor in good health.

On this clone itself: The junction shows a germline mismatch at one end, possibly a read error. The CDR3 spells CASREQGPSYEQYF. The DNA for the CDR3 is TGTGCCAGCCGTGAACAGGGACCCTCCTACGAGCAGTACTTC. The chain uses TRBV2 and TRBJ2-7, with a tentative D call TRBD1 (6 bases). From germline, CDR1 is SNHLY and CDR2 FYNNEI. The CDR3 runs to 14 residues.

The chain links TRBV2 to TRBJ2-1, with 14 positions matching TRBD2. Germline CDR1 and CDR2: SNHLY and FYNNEI. This CDR3 contains 18 residues. The junction had 7 bases not matched to a gene; V was cut back by 6 bases and J by 0 bases. CDR3 sequence (DNA): TGTGCCAGCAGCCGACTAGCGGGGGGGTTGAGCTCCTACAATGAGCAGTTCTTC. Translated, it gives CASSRLAGGLSSYNEQFF. Full variable domain (remainder filled in from reference TRBV2 and TRBJ2-1): EPEVTQTPSHQVTQMGQEVILRCVPISNHLYFYWYRQILGQKVEFLVSFYNNEISEKSEIFDDQFSVERPDGSNFTLKIRSTKLEDSAMYFCASSRLAGGLSSYNEQFFGPGTRLTVL.

This rearrangement joins TRBV9 to TRBJ2-3; no clear D gene. Trimming stripped 2 bases from V and 6 bases from J, with 10 bases between. This CDR3 is built from 13 residues. Germline V gene sequence: CDR1 SGDLS, CDR2 YYNGEE. CDR3 coding DNA: TGTGCCAGCAGCGTTAACCCTATGGATACGCAGTATTTT. Residues: CASSVNPMDTQYF.

The CDR3 spells CASSQVTGLAGRVDEQFF. The CDR3 DNA is TGTGCCAGCAGCCAAGTTACAGGACTAGCGGGACGGGTAGATGAGCAGTTCTTC. This chain joins TRBV4-2 and TRBJ2-1; 12 bases fit TRBD2. V trimming: 1 base; J trimming: 8 bases; junction bases outside the gene matches: 12. CDR3 size: 18 residues. Per germline, CDR1 LGHNA and CDR2 YNFKEQ.

The rearrangement joins TRBV9 to TRBJ2-4; TRBD2 might be the D (6 bases). Germline-derived CDR1 and CDR2 are SGDLS and YYNGEE. The CDR3 is made up of 14 amino acids. Trimming pared 3 bases from V and 0 bases from J, leaving 7 bases between. The CDR3 loop is CASSGGLAKNIQYF. CDR3 nucleotide sequence: TGTGCCAGCAGCGGGGGACTAGCCAAAAACATTCAGTACTTC.

V and J are TRBV7-9 and TRBJ1-6; no definite D call. V lost 5 bases and J lost 6, with 5 bases in between. This CDR3 comprises 12 residues. Germline loops: CDR1 SEHNR, CDR2 FQNEAQ (reference sequence). The CDR3 sequence is CASSASNSPLHF. The CDR3 DNA is TGTGCCAGCAGCGCGAGTAATTCACCCCTCCACTTT. The variable domain in full, with the rest retrieved from reference TRBV7-9 and TRBJ1-6, is DTGVSQNPRHKITKRGQNVTFRCDPISEHNRLYWYRQTLGQGPEFLTYFQNEAQLEKSRLLSDRFSAERPKGSFSTLEIQRTEQGDSAMYLCASSASNSPLHFGNGTRLTVT.

The V and J genes are TRBV29-1 and TRBJ2-7; unclear D gene. V dropped 1 base and J dropped 0 bases, with 10 bases sitting between them. This CDR3 comprises 14 residues. Germline-derived CDR1 and CDR2 are SQVTM and ANQGSEA. The CDR3 loop reads CSVEGSRFSYEQYF. In nucleotides, the CDR3 is TGCAGCGTTGAAGGCAGTCGGTTCTCCTACGAGCAGTACTTC.

The chain has TRBV7-2 and TRBJ2-7, with a possible D match to TRBD1 (5 bases). Trimming shortened V by 5 bases and J by 6 bases, and 17 bases separated the two germline ends. Germline V gene lookup returns CDR1 SGHTA and CDR2 FQGNSA. This CDR3 spans 14 amino acids. CDR3 DNA: TGTGCCAGCAGCCCCCAGGGCACGGTTACCGAGCAGTACTTC. This gives the protein CASSPQGTVTEQYF. The full variable domain, its missing parts supplied by reference TRBV7-2 and TRBJ2-7, is GAGVSQSPSNKVTEKGKDVELRCDPISGHTALYWYRQSLGQGLEFLIYFQGNSAPDKSGLPSDRFSAERTGGSVSTLTIQRTQQEDSAVYLCASSPQGTVTEQYFGPGTRLTVT.

This clone was seen only a few times. The genes are TRBV7-6 and TRBJ2-5, with D unclear. Deletions cut 1 base from V and 5 bases from J, with 11 bases between. Germline V gene sequence: CDR1 SGHVS, CDR2 FNYEAQ. This CDR3 is built from 14 residues. In DNA form, the CDR3 reads TGTGCCAGCAGCTTAGACCGGGCGTCGGAGACCCAGTACTTC. As protein: CASSLDRASETQYF. Full variable domain (missing parts from reference TRBV7-6 and TRBJ2-5): GAGVSQSPRYKVTKRGQDVALRCDPISGHVSLYWYRQALGQGPEFLTYFNYEAQQDKSGLPNDRFSAERPEGSISTLTIQRTEQRDSAMYRCASSLDRASETQYFGPGTRLLVL.

The chain employs TRBV7-9 and TRBJ1-1, with D perhaps matching TRBD1 (6 bases). Germline V gene sequence: CDR1 SEHNR, CDR2 FQNEAQ (reference sequence). Trimming cost V 1 base and J 4 bases, with 10 bases left between them. CDR3 size: 14 residues. The CDR3 loop reads CASSLEGESTEAFF. CDR3 DNA sequence: TGTGCCAGCAGCTTAGAGGGGGAAAGCACTGAAGCTTTCTTT.

The chain has TRBV7-3 and TRBJ1-6; 7 bases fit TRBD1. Germline lookup yields CDR1 SGHTA and CDR2 FQGTGA. V gave up 5 bases and J gave up 7 bases; unmatched junction bases: 14. The CDR3 consists of 17 residues. CDR3 sequence: CASSLVPTGIGNSPLHF. CDR3 sequence (DNA): TGTGCCAGCAGCCTCGTCCCGACAGGGATAGGCAATTCACCCCTCCACTTT.

V and J are TRBV6-5 and TRBJ2-5, with 11 bases lining up with TRBD2. The CDR3 runs 16 residues. Germline assignment: CDR1 MNHEY and CDR2 SVGAGI. J gave up 9 bases and V 0 bases, and 9 bases lay outside the gene matches. The CDR3 DNA sequence: TGTGCCAGCAGTTACTCGGGGTTTGGTAGCGGGAGGGCCCAGTACTTC. It yields the protein CASSYSGFGSGRAQYF.

This sequence joins TRBV18 and TRBJ2-6; D tentatively reads TRBD1 or TRBD2 (6 bases each). Germline V gene sequence: CDR1 KGHSH, CDR2 LQKENI. The V end was cut by 3 bases, the J end by 6 bases, with 15 bases between. The CDR3 sequence is 16 residues long. CDR3 sequence reads: CASSPTGGGEANVLTF. The CDR3 DNA reads as TGTGCCAGCTCACCCACCGGAGGGGGTGAGGCCAACGTCCTGACTTTC.

Details on this clone: Relative to the germline gene, one junction end is altered; a read error may explain this. This specimen includes other DNA sequences encoding the same CDR3. The chain has TRBV6-5 and TRBJ2-5; D perhaps matches TRBD1 (5 bases). CDR1 and CDR2 from the germline V gene are MNHEY and SVGAGI. This CDR3 has 14 amino acids. The CDR3 DNA follows: TGTGCCAGCAGTTACAGTGACAGCCAAGAAACCCAGTACTTC. It yields the protein CASSYSDSQETQYF.

The chain recombines TRBV4-2 with TRBJ1-3; D is perhaps TRBD1 (5 bases). CDR3 length equals 16 residues. The germline V and J ends were trimmed by 0 bases and 0 bases, with 9 bases remaining between them. The germline gives CDR1 LGHNA, CDR2 YNFKEQ. The CDR3 DNA is TGTGCCAGCAGCCAAGATCTCGGGACCTCTGGAAACACCATATATTTT. Amino acids: CASSQDLGTSGNTIYF.

This clone showed up just once. V and J are TRBV5-4 and TRBJ1-2; D is unresolved. This CDR3 spans 15 amino acids. Germline lookup yields CDR1 SGHNT and CDR2 YYREEE (reference sequence). V was shortened by 4 bases and J by 7 bases, with 20 bases between the two germline ends. Written as DNA, the CDR3 is TGTGCCAGCAGCATACCCCCGTTCGAGCTGGGTGGCTACACCTTC. Its protein is CASSIPPFELGGYTF.

The chain is built from TRBV9 and TRBJ2-7, with a weak D call TRBD2 (5 bases). The CDR3 length is 14 residues. Trimming removed 2 bases at V and 0 bases at J, with 9 bases between. Germline V gene sequence: CDR1 SGDLS, CDR2 YYNGEE. CDR3 DNA sequence: TGTGCCAGCAGCGTGGGAGCGTCCTCCTACGAGCAGTACTTC. Translated: CASSVGASSYEQYF.

This sequence joins TRBV10-3 and TRBJ2-5, with D possibly matching TRBD2 (5 bases). This CDR3 spans 15 amino acids. V dropped 3 bases and J dropped 5 bases, with 16 bases sitting between them. Germline-derived CDR1 and CDR2 are ENHRY and SYGVKD. The CDR3 loop reads CAISDNARESETQYF. DNA for the CDR3: TGTGCCATCAGTGATAACGCTAGGGAGTCGGAGACCCAGTACTTC.

V gene TRBV19 combines with J gene TRBJ2-1; TRBD1 is a possible D gene (5 bases). Per the germline V gene, CDR1 is LNHDA and CDR2 is SQIVND (reference sequence). Trimming removed 3 bases from V and 4 bases from J, with 10 bases in between. The CDR3 spans 14 residues. The CDR3 reads CASSIRARYNEQFF. Here the CDR3 DNA reads TGTGCCAGTAGTATCAGGGCGCGGTACAATGAGCAGTTCTTC.

In this sample, this clone turned up once. This sequence joins TRBV6-5 and TRBJ2-7; TRBD1 is a possible D gene (5 bases). Per germline, CDR1 MNHEY and CDR2 SVGAGI. V was pared by 0 bases and J by 10 bases, with 10 bases between. This CDR3 is built from 12 residues. The CDR3, as DNA: TGTGCCAGCAGTTACTCGGGGCAGGGCCAGTACTTC. Translation gives CASSYSGQGQYF.

This clone was observed once. The V and J genes are TRBV7-9 and TRBJ1-6; D is unclear. The CDR3 length is 14 residues. CDR1 is SEHNR, CDR2 FQNEAQ, per germline (reference sequence). V was shortened by 1 base and J by 7 bases, with 8 bases between the two germline ends. The CDR3 loop is CASSLEGPNSPLHF. CDR3 nucleotide sequence: TGTGCCAGCAGCTTAGAAGGCCCGAATTCACCCCTCCACTTT.

The V call is TRBV6-5, the J call TRBJ2-7; TRBD1 matches at 7 bases. J was trimmed by 5 bases and V by 4 bases; bases with no gene match: 11. Germline V gives CDR1 MNHEY, CDR2 SVGAGI. The CDR3 runs to 15 residues. CDR3 amino acids: CASSSLPDRDHEQYF. DNA for the CDR3: TGTGCCAGCAGTTCGCTCCCCGACAGGGATCACGAGCAGTACTTC.

This chain connects TRBV27 to TRBJ1-6; 7 bases agree with TRBD1. CDR3 length: 18 amino acids. The germline V gene encodes CDR1 MNHEY and CDR2 SMNVEV (reference sequence). V shed 10 bases, J shed 0 bases, and the junction held 15 bases outside the gene matches. This CDR3 reads CATSAEGQYSSYNSPLHF. The CDR3 DNA reads TGTGCCACCTCGGCCGAGGGACAGTACTCCTCCTATAATTCACCCCTCCACTTT.

This clone turned up a few times. The CDR3 DNA sequence: TGTGCCAGCAGCTTAGGCGGATTGTGGCCCGTGCCGAACACTGAAGCTTTCTTT. Amino acids: CASSLGGLWPVPNTEAFF. The chain has TRBV7-9 and TRBJ1-1; no definite D call. Germline assignment: CDR1 SEHNR and CDR2 FQNEAQ (reference sequence). This CDR3 contains 18 residues. Trimming took 1 base from V and 1 from J, leaving 19 bases between them.

A single count supports this clone. The rearrangement uses TRBV10-3 and TRBJ2-1; D may be TRBD2 (5 bases). Trimming removed 6 bases at V and 6 bases at J, with 21 bases between. This CDR3 spans 16 amino acids. CDR1 ENHRY and CDR2 SYGVKD come from the germline V gene. The chain's CDR3 is CAISVPDSSRSNEQFF. In DNA, the CDR3 is TGTGCCATCAGCGTACCGGACTCCTCAAGGAGCAATGAGCAGTTCTTC.

This clone has a single count. V and J are TRBV6-4 and TRBJ2-5; D remains unclear. The end of the DNA aligns better with TRBJ2-7, so the J call may be wrong. The CDR3 has 16 amino acids. Germline-derived CDR1 and CDR2 are MRHNA and SNTAGT. CDR3 region: CASSLKTRTISYEQYF. For the CDR3, the DNA is TGTGCCAGCAGTCTGAAGACAAGGACCATCTCCTACGAGCAGTACTTC.